The sequence of this T cell receptor (beta chain) was determined in a study of T cells expressing NK-cell markers (dated by TCRdb to 2018 to 2021). Study-level background: In sorted CD3+CD56+NKG2C+, CD3+CD56+NKG2C- and CD3+CD56-NKG2C+ T-cell subsets from about 8 donors, TCR beta-chain repertoires were profiled. Seven of the eight sequenced donors were HCMV-seropositive and one was HCMV-seronegative. The study sequenced eight donors, all healthy volunteers chosen at random: three men and five women. The libraries were sequenced on Illumina HiSeq 2000/2500, MiSeq or NextSeq, producing 2 x 150 bp reads.

The investigation overall reported the following: In roughly 6 donors, the dominant CD3+CD56+NKG2C+ clonotypes ranked among the top 10 CD8+ clonotypes, making up roughly 1.0-7.0% of CD8+ T cells. Those dominant clonotypes were again the most abundant among CD3+CD56-NKG2C+ cells in a few donors, at about 28.3-65%. Whether the expanded NKG2C-expressing T cell clones were specific for HCMV antigens remained unclear.

The reads were generated on an Illumina HiSeq 2000. TCR beta cDNA libraries were made by 5'RACE template switching that added a universal primer site and unique molecular identifiers. cDNA synthesis was primed from the TCR beta constant segment and was followed by two successive PCR amplification steps. The published analysis was carried out like this. MIGEC handled demultiplexing of the reads and grouping by UMI, while MiTCR was used to assemble and quantify clonotypes. To exclude erroneous sequences, any TCR cDNA sequence not supported by at least two reads was discarded. The tcR package was used for downstream repertoire analysis, with clonotypes matched between fractions based on CDR3 nucleotide sequence plus V segment. VDJmatch was used to annotate antigen specificity against VDJdb, with one amino acid substitution in CDR3 allowed. TCRdb reanalyzed the reads, keeping one entry per CDR3 protein sequence and omitting DNA. What appears here as the V and J calls and clone size reflects TCRdb's work, not the paper's. The data table for this sample lists about 21,000 distinct CDR3 sequences. The ten largest clones add up to 58% of the sample.

Turning to this clonotype: The target of this receptor is not known.

CDR1 and CDR2, per the germline V gene, are SGHTA and FQGNSA. The CDR3 runs 16 amino acids, cysteine and phenylalanine included. Only the protein is available. A commercial ELISA kit detecting HCMV-specific IgG in serum was used to determine HCMV serostatus. Ficoll density gradient centrifugation was used to isolate peripheral blood mononuclear cells from blood. The chain links TRBV7-2 with TRBJ2-3; TCRdb's D gene call, TRBD1, goes unchecked for lack of DNA. The sequencing sample was made of blood T cells: a sorted CD56 or NKG2C T cell subset, CD4+ or CD8+ T cells, or bulk PBMC T cells (not recorded which). This sequence was found in a man aged 18 to 70 in good health. The CDR3 amino acid sequence is: CASSPTPTGTTDTQYF.